These 17 T cell receptor beta chains originate from one sample sequenced in a study of tissue T cells after allogeneic stem cell transplantation. Profiled with immunoSEQ multiplex PCR; TCRdb holds only in-frame clones, not every one. Altogether 5,000 or so clones are present, 49% being singletons, with the ten largest covering 9% to 12%. Time point reported: mouse harvest day 7 after allogeneic transplant. Mouse grafts combined 10^7 T-cell-depleted bone marrow cells with 10^6 splenic CD5+ T cells. The specimen was gut tissue. Receptor source: a female BALB/c mouse given C57BL/6 T cells with graft-versus-host disease after an allogeneic hematopoietic cell transplant.

This clone was seen only a few times. The gene names given are mouse names. The read ends 1 residue before the CDR3 terminus; that terminus is restored from the germline J gene. The chain recombines TRBV31 with TRBJ2-7, with 10 nucleotides matching TRBD2. This CDR3 spans 14 amino acids. The junction had 1 base not matched to a gene; V was cut back by 0 bases and J by 2 bases. CDR1 is GKSSPN, CDR2 SITVG, per germline. CDR3 loop: CAWSLGTGAYEQYF. Partial CDR3 DNA: TGTGCCTGGAGTCTGGGGACTGGGGCCTATGAACAGTAC.

This clone appeared a single time. Gene names denote mouse genes. The read finishes 1 residue shy of the CDR3 end, and the germline J gene is used to complete it. This chain connects TRBV26 to TRBJ2-7; a possible D gene is TRBD1 (6 bases). The CDR3 sequence is 15 residues long. Between the trimmed V and J ends, which lost 4 bases and 0 bases, there was a span of 13 bases. CDR1 is KGHPV and CDR2 is FQNQEV in the germline V gene (reference sequence). The DNA read from the CDR3 is TGTGCCAGCAGTCAGCCCGGGACACCCTCCTATGAACAGTAC. Protein sequence: CASSQPGTPSYEQY. The entire CDR3 protein is CASSQPGTPSYEQYF.

The sample holds a few counts of this clone. Genes here carry mouse names. The read ends 1 residue shy of where the CDR3 ends; the end is completed using the germline J gene. This chain links TRBV26 with TRBJ2-7; maybe TRBD1 (6 bases). The CDR3 totals 13 residues. Germline V lookup: CDR1 KGHPV, CDR2 FQNQEV (reference sequence). V lost 5 bases and J 6 bases, leaving 14 bases between the germline ends. The CDR3 is CASSSHRAGEQYF. The sequenced CDR3 bases are TGTGCCAGCAGTTCCCACAGGGCCGGTGAACAGTAC. Combining the CDR3 with reference TRBV26 and TRBJ2-7 gives the whole variable domain NSKVIQTPRYLVKGQGQKAKMRCIPEKGHPVVFWYQQNKNNEFKFLINFQNQEVLQQIDMTEKRFSAECPSNSPCSLEIQSSEAGDSALYLCASSSHRAGEQYFGPGTRLTVL.

Concerning this clone: The gene names given are mouse names. From the germline J gene comes the end of the CDR3, since the read stops 1 residue before it. The J gene is TRBJ1-4, the V gene TRBV12-1; 10 bases line up with TRBD1. The CDR3 has 14 amino acids. The ends lost 2 bases at V and 5 bases at J; junction bases unmatched: 1. CDR1 is SGHSN, CDR2 HYEKVE, per germline. The CDR3 protein is CASSPGQGNERLFF. CDR3 DNA, as far as it was read: TGTGCCAGCTCTCCGGGACAGGGGAACGAAAGATTATTT.

A word on this clone: Any gene name here is a mouse gene name. With the read ending 1 residue before the CDR3 end, the germline J gene is used to fill in that end. The chain uses TRBV12-1 and TRBJ1-6; D call uncertain. TRBJ1-6 is labeled an ORF, and its function is uncertain. CDR3 length: 12 amino acids. Between the trimmed V and J ends, which lost 2 bases and 5 bases, there was a span of 3 bases. From germline, CDR1 is SGHSN and CDR2 HYEKVE. The CDR3 loop is CASSHNNSPLYF. The sequenced part of the CDR3 DNA is TGTGCCAGCTCTCACAATAATTCGCCCCTCTAC.

A note on this clone: The gene names here belong to mouse. The read ends 1 residue early relative to the CDR3; the germline J gene fills the gap. The chain couples TRBV19 to TRBJ2-4, with a possible D match to TRBD1 (6 bases). The CDR3 is 14 amino acids. Looked up from germline, CDR1 is FNHDT and CDR2 is SITEND (reference sequence). The ends were cut back, 4 bases at V and 0 bases at J, with 9 bases in the middle. CDR3 bases read: TGTGCCAGCAGTCCCGGGACAAGTCAAAACACCTTGTAC. Amino acids: CASSPGTSQNTLY. The full-length CDR3 reads as CASSPGTSQNTLYF.

About this clone: Mouse gene names apply. The read gets to within 1 residue of the CDR3 end, and the germline J gene fills in the rest. The genes are TRBV19 and TRBJ2-7; TRBD2 aligns across 8 bases. Per the germline V gene, CDR1 is FNHDT and CDR2 is SITEND (reference sequence). The CDR3 has 14 amino acids. Trimming removed 2 bases from V and 0 bases from J; junction bases left unmatched: 1. CDR3 sequence reads: CASSMGGASYEQYF. Partial CDR3 DNA: TGTGCCAGCAGTATGGGGGGGGCCTCCTATGAACAGTAC.

This clone has just a few counts. This may stem from a read error, because a much larger clone lies one nucleotide away. Any gene name here is a mouse gene name. The CDR3 bases that were read are TGTGCCAGCAGTCAGGGGTATGAACAGTAC. Translated: CASSQGYEQY. The entire CDR3 reads CASSQGYEQYF. This chain joins TRBV26 and TRBJ2-7, with D possibly TRBD1 on 5 matching bases. The read gets to within 1 residue of the CDR3 end, and the germline J gene fills in the rest. V shed 4 bases and J shed 4 bases, with 5 bases lying between them. Per germline, CDR1 KGHPV and CDR2 FQNQEV (reference sequence). This CDR3 is built from 11 residues.

Only one count was recorded for this clone. Any gene name here is a mouse gene name. The read gets to within 1 residue of the CDR3 end, and the germline J gene fills in the rest. The V call is TRBV13-3, the J call TRBJ2-3, with 10 positions matching TRBD2. The J segment lost 1 base and the V segment lost 7 bases, leaving 6 bases of the junction unmatched. The CDR3 is made up of 15 amino acids. CDR1 and CDR2 (germline): NNHDY, SYVADS. The sequenced part of the CDR3 DNA is TGTGCCAGCGGGGGCTGGGGGGGCGGTGCAGAAACGCTGTAT. It codes for CASGGWGGGAETLY. Given in full, the CDR3 is CASGGWGGGAETLYF.

This clone was seen only once. Here the gene names and germline are mouse. The read gets to within 1 residue of the CDR3 end, and the germline J gene fills in the rest. The rearrangement joins TRBV22 to TRBJ2-5; the table's D gene call, TRBD2, was not cross checked with the DNA. TRBV22 is a pseudogene. This CDR3 is built from 17 residues. The CDR3: CASSCRLTGGARDTQYF. The covered CDR3 bases are TGTGCCAGCAGTTGTCGACTGACTGGGGGGGCGCGTGACACCCAGTAC.

As for this clone: Mouse gene names apply. The read ends 1 residue before the CDR3 terminus; that terminus is restored from the germline J gene. This rearrangement joins TRBV20 to TRBJ2-3; TRBD1 matches 8 bases. Germline trimming cut 3 bases from V and 0 bases from J; bases unmatched to any gene: 2. The CDR3 is made up of 14 amino acids. CDR1 is GFQATS, CDR2 STVNSAI, per germline. Incomplete CDR3 DNA: TGTGGTGCTAGCAGGGGGCCTAGTGCAGAAACGCTGTAT. Translation: CGASRGPSAETLY. The complete CDR3 protein is CGASRGPSAETLYF.

This clone was seen once. The listed genes are named as in mouse. The CDR3 end falls 1 residue outside the read, so it is completed with the germline J gene. The chain is built from TRBV26 and TRBJ2-2; 7 bases fit TRBD1. Germline CDR1 reads KGHPV; CDR2 reads FQNQEV (reference sequence). Unmatched junction bases numbered 0, after V lost 2 bases and J lost 0 bases. The CDR3 is 15 residues long. CDR3 DNA, as far as it was read: TGTGCCAGCAGTCTGGGGACAGCAAACACCGGGCAGCTCTAC. Translating gives CASSLGTANTGQLY. From start to end, the CDR3 is CASSLGTANTGQLYF.

As to this clone: Gene names and germline refer to mouse. The read falls 1 residue short of the CDR3 end, and the missing part is taken from the germline J gene. The chain couples TRBV26 to TRBJ1-1; a weak D match, TRBD1 (5 bases). Germline V gene lookup returns CDR1 KGHPV and CDR2 FQNQEV (reference sequence). This CDR3 contains 12 residues. V was trimmed by 4 bases and J by 3 bases, leaving 6 bases between them. CDR3 amino acids: CASSRGDTEVFF. Partial CDR3 DNA: TGTGCCAGCAGTCGGGGGGACACAGAAGTCTTC.

On this clone itself: Gene names denote mouse genes. The CDR3 end lies 1 residue beyond the end of the read and is filled in from the germline J gene. V is TRBV31 and J is TRBJ2-5; D ambiguous. The CDR3 extends over 12 amino acids. Trimming removed 1 base at V and 4 bases at J, with 6 bases between. Germline CDR1 reads GKSSPN; CDR2 reads SITVG. CDR3 sequence: CAWSRGEDTQYF. Incomplete CDR3 DNA: TGTGCCTGGAGTCGGGGAGAAGACACCCAGTAC.

Worth noting for this clone: Gene and germline names: mouse. The read comes to an end 1 residue before the CDR3 does, leaving the germline J gene to fill in the end. V and J are TRBV1 and TRBJ2-4; TRBD1 agrees at 9 bases. The CDR3 consists of 15 residues. Losses at the gene ends were 1 base for V and 3 bases for J; bases not matched to a gene: 2. CDR1 NSQYPW and CDR2 LRSPGD come from the germline V gene (reference sequence). The CDR3 sequence is CTCSAGQGGQNTLYF. The part of the CDR3 DNA that was read is TGCACCTGCAGTGCAGGACAGGGGGGACAAAACACCTTGTAC.

A note on this clone: Genes here carry mouse names. The read comes to an end 1 residue before the CDR3 does, leaving the germline J gene to fill in the end. The V and J genes are TRBV24 and TRBJ2-7; D is unresolved. Germline CDR1 and CDR2: KGHTA and FRNEEI. Trimming took off 0 bases at V and 0 bases at J, with 6 bases between the two ends. This CDR3 is 14 amino acids long. CDR3: CASSLYDISYEQYF. Incomplete CDR3 DNA: TGTGCCAGCAGTCTGTATGACATCTCCTATGAACAGTAC.

Points on this clone: Here the gene names and germline are mouse. The read terminates 1 residue ahead of where the CDR3 ends, so the germline J gene completes it. The chain recombines TRBV26 with TRBJ2-4, with D possibly being TRBD1 or TRBD2 (10 bases each). Germline V CDR1 and CDR2: KGHPV, FQNQEV (reference sequence). Trimming removed 4 bases at V and 6 bases at J, with 26 bases between. The CDR3 sequence is 18 residues long. Partial CDR3 DNA: TGTGCCAGCAGTCAAGGGACAGGGGCCTGGGGGGGCGCGAACACCTTGTAC. It is translated as CASSQGTGAWGGANTLY. The CDR3 as a whole reads CASSQGTGAWGGANTLYF.